This entry lists 24 T cell receptor beta chains sequenced from one sample in a study of blood T cell repertoires in COVID-19. Profiled with immunoSEQ multiplex PCR; TCRdb holds only in-frame clones, not every one. The data contain about 80,000 clones, about four fifths of them singletons. Sequencing input: peripheral blood. The origin of the receptors is a human donor in a cohort sampled during active COVID-19.

The V gene is TRBV4-2, the J gene TRBJ2-7; tentative D call: TRBD2 (6 bases). The CDR3 has 16 amino acids. V was cut by 1 base and J by 4 bases, with 17 bases left in between. The germline V gene encodes CDR1 LGHNA and CDR2 YNFKEQ. The CDR3 reads CASSQGTPRAGYEQYF. In DNA form, the CDR3 reads TGTGCCAGCAGCCAAGGGACGCCCCGGGCGGGATACGAGCAGTACTTC.

This sequence joins TRBV7-2 and TRBJ1-6, with 10 bases aligning to TRBD1. With V trimmed by 2 bases and J by 9 bases, 7 bases remained unmatched. This CDR3 has 16 residues. The germline CDR1 and CDR2 sequences are SGHTA and FQGNSA. In nucleotides, the CDR3 is TGTGCCAGCAGCTTAAGGGACAGGGGTGTAAGTTCACCCCTCCACTTT. This sequence encodes CASSLRDRGVSSPLHF.

This chain uses TRBV7-8 with TRBJ1-6; 10 nucleotides line up with TRBD1. J lost 4 bases, V lost 6 bases, and 3 bases had no gene match. CDR3 length: 15 residues. Germline V CDR1 and CDR2: SGHVS, FQNEAQ. The CDR3 loop reads CASRQGQGYNSPLHF. CDR3 in DNA: TGTGCCAGCAGACAGGGACAGGGGTATAATTCACCCCTCCACTTT.

The rearrangement links TRBV18 to TRBJ2-1, with 9 bases fitting TRBD2. From germline, CDR1 is KGHSH and CDR2 LQKENI. Losses at the gene ends were 2 bases for V and 6 bases for J; bases not matched to a gene: 5. This CDR3 contains 15 residues. The chain's CDR3 is CASSPRSGGPNEQFF. CDR3 DNA: TGTGCCAGCTCACCAAGGAGCGGGGGGCCCAATGAGCAGTTCTTC.

The rearrangement joins TRBV6-5 to TRBJ1-2; D unresolved. V lost 5 bases and J lost 3, with 10 bases in between. The CDR3 sequence is 13 residues long. Germline CDR1 is MNHEY and CDR2 is SVGAGI. Here the CDR3 reads CASSTTVDYGYTF. As DNA, the CDR3 is TGTGCCAGCAGTACAACAGTGGACTATGGCTACACCTTC.

This clone was found a few times. The V and J genes are TRBV21-1 and TRBJ1-5; no check of the table's D call, TRBD1, against the DNA was made. TRBV21-1 is termed a pseudogene. This CDR3 spans 16 amino acids. The CDR3 region has the DNA TGTGCCAGCAGCAAAGCGGGGCCTTATAGCAATCAGCCCCAGCATTTT. Translation: CASSKAGPYSNQPQHF.

V gene TRBV5-8 combines with J gene TRBJ1-6; 8 nucleotides agree with TRBD1. Trimming took 2 bases from V and 7 from J; bases not matched to a gene: 2. Germline lookup yields CDR1 SGHTS and CDR2 YDEGEE. The CDR3 runs 14 residues. CDR3 nucleotides: TGTGCCAGCAGCTTCCGACAGGGGAATTCACCCCTCCACTTT. It codes for CASSFRQGNSPLHF.

The DNA for the CDR3 is TGCGCCAGCAGTCGAACGACAGGGATGAGCAATCAGCCCCAGCATTTT. This sequence encodes CASSRTTGMSNQPQHF. This rearrangement joins TRBV10-2 to TRBJ1-5, with 7 bases lining up with TRBD1. The CDR3 is 16 residues long. With 5 bases clipped from V and 1 base from J, the junction kept 8 bases outside the gene matches. Germline CDR1 is WSHSY and CDR2 is SAAADI.

The rearrangement joins TRBV4-1 to TRBJ1-5, with a tentative D call TRBD1 (6 bases). The CDR3 has 15 residues. Germline V gene lookup returns CDR1 MGHRA and CDR2 YSYEKL. V was cut by 4 bases and J by 5 bases, with 15 bases left in between. CDR3 loop: CASSLRDKQDQPQHF. The DNA of the CDR3 is TGCGCCAGCAGCCTCCGGGACAAGCAGGATCAGCCCCAGCATTTT.

This clone has only a few counts. This sequence joins TRBV11-2 and TRBJ1-6, with D possibly TRBD1 on 6 matching bases. This CDR3 has 13 amino acids. Trimming left V 1 base short and J 14 bases short, with 12 bases between. The germline CDR1 and CDR2 sequences are SGHAT and FQNNGV. This chain's CDR3 is CASSLGGRGTLHF. The CDR3 region has the DNA TGTGCCAGCAGCTTAGGTGGCAGGGGAACCCTCCACTTT.

The chain has TRBV7-6 and TRBJ1-6, with a weak D call TRBD1 (5 bases). Germline loops: CDR1 SGHVS, CDR2 FNYEAQ. This CDR3 spans 16 amino acids. Between the trimmed V and J ends, which lost 5 bases and 2 bases, there was a span of 13 bases. The CDR3 DNA reads TGTGCCAGCAGCCGATGGGGGGGGGCCTATAATTCACCCCTCCACTTT. This gives the protein CASSRWGGAYNSPLHF.

This sequence joins TRBV27 and TRBJ1-2; tentative D call: TRBD1 (6 bases). Trimming left V 5 bases short and J 6 bases short, with 19 bases between. Germline V CDR1 and CDR2: MNHEY, SMNVEV (reference sequence). CDR3 length: 15 residues. CDR3 amino acids: CASSRAGAGKHGYTF. The CDR3 nucleotides read TGTGCCAGCAGTCGAGCGGGGGCTGGGAAGCATGGCTACACCTTC.

This chain links TRBV27 with TRBJ2-3; D might be TRBD1 (6 bases). Trimming stripped 3 bases from V and 2 bases from J, with 9 bases between. CDR1 MNHEY and CDR2 SMNVEV come from the germline V gene (reference sequence). This CDR3 is built from 14 residues. The CDR3 sequence: CASSLTGSTDTQYF. CDR3 sequence (DNA): TGTGCCAGCAGTTTGACAGGATCCACAGATACGCAGTATTTT.

This sequence joins TRBV18 and TRBJ2-7; 9 positions agree with TRBD2. The CDR3 contains 15 residues. From germline, CDR1 is KGHSH and CDR2 LQKENI. J gave up 6 bases and V 0 bases, and 6 bases lay outside the gene matches. DNA of the CDR3: TGTGCCAGCTCACCACCGGGACTAGCAAGAGGCGAGCAGTACTTC. Its translation: CASSPPGLARGEQYF.

The chain is built from TRBV5-1 and TRBJ2-1; 7 bases align to TRBD2. V lost 1 base and J lost 6; bases outside the gene matches: 7. The CDR3 length is 15 residues. The V gene's germline CDR1 is SGHRS and CDR2 YFSETQ. This chain's CDR3 is CASSLTPGGSNEQFF. CDR3 sequence (DNA): TGCGCCAGCAGCTTGACTCCGGGGGGTTCCAATGAGCAGTTCTTC.

The chain uses TRBV7-8 and TRBJ2-6; D possibly corresponds to TRBD1 (5 bases). With 5 bases removed from V and 1 base from J, the gap between germline ends came to 9 bases. The V gene's germline CDR1 is SGHVS and CDR2 FQNEAQ. The CDR3 is 15 residues long. CDR3 amino acids: CASSPKGSGANVLTF. CDR3 bases: TGTGCCAGCAGCCCAAAGGGGTCTGGGGCCAACGTCCTGACTTTC.

This clone was recorded many times. V is TRBV19 and J is TRBJ2-6, with 7 bases fitting TRBD1. CDR1 and CDR2 from the germline V gene are LNHDA and SQIVND (reference sequence). This CDR3 contains 17 residues. Losses at the gene ends were 7 bases for V and 1 base for J; bases not matched to a gene: 10. The DNA for the CDR3 is TGTGCCAGTAACTCCCAGGGGGTCAAATCTGGGGCCAACGTCCTGACTTTC. Its protein is CASNSQGVKSGANVLTF.

CDR3 region: CASSPHLSPNTEAFF. DNA of the CDR3: TGTGCCAGCAGCCCACACCTTTCCCCGAACACTGAAGCTTTCTTT. The chain uses TRBV11-2 and TRBJ1-1; D gene ambiguous. This CDR3 spans 15 amino acids. V was trimmed by 5 bases and J by 1 base, leaving 14 bases between them. Germline values: CDR1 SGHAT, CDR2 FQNNGV.

The genes are TRBV3-1 (or the pseudogene TRBV3-2) and TRBJ1-1; D remains unclear. The CDR3 covers 12 residues. V was clipped by 0 bases and J by 9 bases, with 8 bases between them. Per the germline V gene, CDR1 is LGHDT and CDR2 is YNNKEL (reference sequence). CDR3 residues: CASSQEAFKAFF. The CDR3 DNA sequence: TGTGCCAGCAGCCAAGAAGCTTTTAAAGCTTTCTTT.

V and J are TRBV19 and TRBJ1-2; TRBD1 matches at 12 bases. The CDR3 is 14 residues long. CDR1 and CDR2 from the germline V gene are LNHDA and SQIVND (reference sequence). The trim removed 10 bases at V and 7 bases at J, leaving 10 bases unmatched. DNA for the CDR3: TGTGCCACCCTAACGGGACAGGGGGCTGGTGGCTACACCTTC. It codes for CATLTGQGAGGYTF.

This clone was recorded only once. Mismatch with germline at one junction end may stem from a read error. The rearrangement links TRBV7-7 to TRBJ2-1; 16 nucleotides line up with TRBD2. CDR1 and CDR2 from the germline V gene are SSHAT and FNYEAQ (reference sequence). The CDR3 spans 16 residues. DNA of the CDR3: TGTGCTAGCAGCTTGGGACTAGCGGGGGGGCTAAGTGAGCAGTTCTTC. This encodes CASSLGLAGGLSEQFF.

This clone was found once. The gene calls are TRBV4-2 and TRBJ1-4, with 9 nucleotides matching TRBD1. This CDR3 is 18 amino acids long. Germline-derived CDR1 and CDR2 are LGHNA and YNFKEQ. V lost 3 bases and J lost 5; bases outside the gene matches: 13. The CDR3 spells CASSQQSGQGRGNEKLFF. The CDR3 DNA sequence: TGTGCCAGCAGCCAGCAATCAGGACAGGGGAGAGGGAATGAAAAACTGTTTTTT.

The V call is TRBV30, the J call TRBJ1-6, with 9 bases aligning to TRBD1. V lost 2 bases and J lost 10; bases outside the gene matches: 12. The CDR3 has 16 amino acids. CDR1 is GTSNPN, CDR2 SVGIG, per germline (reference sequence). Here the CDR3 DNA reads TGTGCCTGGAGTCCACTCCTGGGACAGGGTAGATCACCCCTCCACTTT. Residues: CAWSPLLGQGRSPLHF.

The gene calls are TRBV6-6 and TRBJ1-1, with 7 bases matching TRBD1. Germline V gene lookup returns CDR1 MNHNY and CDR2 SVGAGI (reference sequence). The CDR3 has 13 amino acids. Losses at the gene ends were 6 bases for V and 4 bases for J; bases not matched to a gene: 5. The CDR3 region is CASSIQGTTEAFF. CDR3 nucleotides: TGTGCCAGCAGCATACAGGGGACCACTGAAGCTTTCTTT.